Included here is one T cell receptor (beta chain) sequence, with context. This sample is drawn from a study of blood T cell repertoires in COVID-19. Study background: Whether acute or convalescent, the COVID-19 samples came from the United States, Italy and Spain. PBMCs, B-cell-depleted T cells, or T cells were the source of the cDNA or gDNA that made up the material.

Original data processing: Reference gene primers were amplified, and this amplification served to estimate nucleated cell counts. TCRdb's table, derived via immunoSEQ multiplex PCR, lists solely in-frame clones and lacks some. D and trimming were read from the DNA, whereas the V and J calls and clone size are those reported in that table. The data hold 100,000 to 120,000 clones, with about 80% observed a single time. The ends were cut back, 3 bases at V and 5 bases at J, with 14 bases in the middle. CDR3 length: 15 residues. Germline loops: CDR1 LNHDA, CDR2 SQIVND (reference sequence). The chain combines TRBV19 with TRBJ1-5, with no clear D. The TCR originated in a woman aged 70-85 years with acute or convalescent COVID-19. Sequencing used peripheral blood. In nucleotides, the CDR3 is TGTGCCAGTAGTATTTCGGGGTTCGTGTATCAGCCCCAGCATTTT. Amino acids: CASSISGFVYQPQHF.